This T cell receptor beta chain was identified in a study of regulatory T cells in long-lasting Graves disease (dated by TCRdb to the early 2020s). As for the study more broadly: Persistent Graves' disease was defined as persistently positive TSH receptor autoantibodies together with antithyroid drug treatment for over 5 years. Persistent Graves' disease patients in the clinical cohort had taken antithyroid drugs for 8 to 12 years on average. TCR sequencing covered 13 persistent and approximately 20 newly diagnosed Graves' disease patients, 33 samples in total. Persistent Graves' disease patients were compared with newly diagnosed Graves' disease patients by peripheral blood TCR sequencing and RNA sequencing. The study was registered as a clinical trial and conducted in China. General conclusions and limits of the study: Only peripheral blood was studied, because thyroid tissue, the primary lesion, was inaccessible. Compared with newly diagnosed patients, patients with persistent Graves' disease had lower TCR Shannon entropy and fewer highly expanded clones, which suggests clonal expansion. Only the TCR beta chain was sequenced and analyzed. As a limitation, the authors acknowledged that the small sample size may reduce accuracy. TRBV28, TRBJ1-2 and TRBJ2-5 were preferentially used in persistent disease, while TRBV20-1 and TRBJ2-1 were favored in newly diagnosed disease. More public clonotypes were shared among persistent patients (approximately 3,000) than among newly diagnosed patients (approximately 1,000).

V was cut back by 0 bases and J by 6 bases, leaving a gap of 10 bases between them. The germline V gene gives CDR1 as SGDLS and CDR2 as YYNGEE. The CDR3 sequence holds 13 residues, the cysteine and phenylalanine included. Of the read, only the CDR3 DNA is kept; its 39 bases are in frame from base 1. This clonotype was seen ten or more times. No cognate antigen has been identified for it. No much larger clone exists at a distance of one base, and base qualities are not known. The time point label corresponds to: persistent/refractory GD, antithyroid drugs over 5 years with positive TRAb. For both TCR sequencing and RNA sequencing, RNA was extracted from PBMCs using TRIzol. The diagnosis of Graves' disease followed American Thyroid Association guidelines. Patients for the study were recruited at an endocrinology department in Xi'an, China. Each patient gave 9 to 10 milliliters of peripheral blood, collected in an EDTA anticoagulant tube. PBMCs were isolated by Ficoll Paque Plus density gradient separation without further T cell sorting. An Agilent 2100 Bioanalyzer and agarose gel were used to check RNA quality, and a NanoDrop 2000 was used to measure RNA concentration.

The library relied on multiplex PCR. Data came from an Illumina HiSeq 4000. To build TCR beta libraries, CDR3 regions were amplified by Arm-PCR using iRepertoire HTBI primers. Gel purification was performed on PCR products prior to sequencing. In the paper's pipeline: Gene usage analysis of CDR3 amino acid clonotypes relied on the approximately 60 TRBV and 14 TRBJ segments identified across samples. Filtered high-quality paired reads were merged into contigs using COPE and FqMerger. BLAST was used to align contigs to the IMGT TRBV, TRBD and TRBJ reference genes, and CDR3 was defined following IMGT. Highly expanded clones were defined as clonotypes with a frequency above 0.1%. Shannon entropy was used to measure repertoire diversity, and the Gini coefficient was used to measure V-J evenness. Clonotypes shared by more than one individual were considered public. In TCRdb, the public reads were trimmed at Q25 with fastp and aligned with MiXCR, with productive beta chains retained. Under each unique CDR3 protein, matching rows form one entry showing the most common genes and DNA. The V and J calls were not made by the authors but by TCRdb's processing. The sample table lists hundreds of thousands of distinct CDR3 sequences, about 22% of them with a count of one. In total, the top ten clones hold about 12% of the sample.

The V and J segments used are TRBV9 and TRBJ2-7; TRBD2 is possibly the D segment (6 matching bases). The TCR was taken from a female donor with Graves disease. The input for sequencing was peripheral blood mononuclear cells (PBMCs), taken when the disease was refractory, from a patient treated with antithyroid drugs. The sequenced DNA: TGTGCCAGCAGCGTAGTGGGGGGTGTCGAGCAGTACTTC. Its protein is CASSVVGGVEQYF.